Sequencing of this TCR beta chain was carried out in a study of blood T cell repertoires in COVID-19. TCRdb's copy holds only in-frame clones and misses some; the assay was immunoSEQ multiplex PCR. Of fewer than 150,000 clones in the sample, around 87% were seen once. CDR1 is SGHNT, CDR2 YYREEE, per germline (reference sequence). CDR3 size: 12 residues. The germline V and J ends were trimmed by 4 bases and 5 bases, with 7 bases remaining between them. The chain carries TRBV5-4 and TRBJ2-1; D uncertain. The sequence derives from a woman aged 60-75 years with acute or convalescent COVID-19. Material: peripheral blood. CDR3 in amino acids: CASSDFNNEQFF. The CDR3 DNA follows: TGTGCCAGCAGCGACTTCAACAATGAGCAGTTCTTC. Filled out from reference TRBV5-4 and TRBJ2-1, the complete variable domain reads ETGVTQSPTHLIKTRGQQVTLRCSSQSGHNTVSWYQQALGQGPQFIFQYYREEENGRGNFPPRFSGLQFPNYSSELNVNALELDDSALYLCASSDFNNEQFFGPGTRLTVL.